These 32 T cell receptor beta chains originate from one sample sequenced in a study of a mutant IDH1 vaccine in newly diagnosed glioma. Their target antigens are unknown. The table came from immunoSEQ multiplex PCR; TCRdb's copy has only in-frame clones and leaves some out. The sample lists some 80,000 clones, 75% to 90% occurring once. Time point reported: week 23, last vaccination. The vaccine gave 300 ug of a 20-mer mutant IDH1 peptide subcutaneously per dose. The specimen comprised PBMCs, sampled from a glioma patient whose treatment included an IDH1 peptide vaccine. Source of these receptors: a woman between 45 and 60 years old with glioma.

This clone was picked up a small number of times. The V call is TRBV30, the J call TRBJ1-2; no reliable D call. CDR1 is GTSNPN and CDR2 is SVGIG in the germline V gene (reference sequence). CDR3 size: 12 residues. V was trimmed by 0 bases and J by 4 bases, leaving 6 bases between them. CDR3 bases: TGTGCCTGGAGTGTTGAGATCTATGGCTACACCTTC. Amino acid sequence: CAWSVEIYGYTF.

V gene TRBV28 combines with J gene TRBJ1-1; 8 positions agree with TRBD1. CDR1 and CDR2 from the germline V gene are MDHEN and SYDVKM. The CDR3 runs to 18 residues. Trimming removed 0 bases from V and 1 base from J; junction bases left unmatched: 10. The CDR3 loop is CASSLWRIGTGKNTEAFF. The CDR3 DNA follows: TGTGCCAGCAGTTTATGGAGAATTGGGACAGGTAAGAACACTGAAGCTTTCTTT.

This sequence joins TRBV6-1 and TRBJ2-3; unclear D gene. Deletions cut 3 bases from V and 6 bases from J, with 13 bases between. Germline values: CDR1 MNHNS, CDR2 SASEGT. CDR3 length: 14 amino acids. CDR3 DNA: TGTGCCAGCAGTGAGAGGAACCCTCGGGATACGCAGTATTTT. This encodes CASSERNPRDTQYF.

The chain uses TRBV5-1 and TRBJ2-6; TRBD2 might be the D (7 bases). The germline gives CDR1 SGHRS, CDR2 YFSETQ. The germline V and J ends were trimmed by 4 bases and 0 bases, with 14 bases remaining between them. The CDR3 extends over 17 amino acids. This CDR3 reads CASSNYAGASGANVLTF. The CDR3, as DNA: TGCGCCAGCAGCAACTACGCGGGGGCCTCTGGGGCCAACGTCCTGACTTTC.

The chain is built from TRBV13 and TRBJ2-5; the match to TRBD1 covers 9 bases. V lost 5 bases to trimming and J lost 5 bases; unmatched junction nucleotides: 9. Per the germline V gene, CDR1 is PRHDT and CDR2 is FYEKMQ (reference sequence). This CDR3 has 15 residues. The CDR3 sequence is CASSVRTGALETQYF. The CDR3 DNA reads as TGTGCCAGCAGCGTCCGGACAGGGGCCTTGGAGACCCAGTACTTC.

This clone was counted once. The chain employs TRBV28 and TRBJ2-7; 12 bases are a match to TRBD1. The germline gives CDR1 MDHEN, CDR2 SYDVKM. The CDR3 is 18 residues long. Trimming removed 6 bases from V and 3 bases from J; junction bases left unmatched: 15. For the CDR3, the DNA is TGTGCCAGCAGAGGGGGGACAGGGGGCTTCCAAACATACTACGAGCAGTACTTC. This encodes CASRGGTGGFQTYYEQYF.

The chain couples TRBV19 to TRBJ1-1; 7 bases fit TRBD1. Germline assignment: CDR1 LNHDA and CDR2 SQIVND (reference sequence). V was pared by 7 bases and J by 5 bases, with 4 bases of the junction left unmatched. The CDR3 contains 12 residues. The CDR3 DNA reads TGTGCCAGTAACGACAGGGAAACTGAAGCTTTCTTT. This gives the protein CASNDRETEAFF.

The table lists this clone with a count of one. Here the CDR3 DNA reads TGTGCCAGCAGCTTAGACAGGGGAAAGGCTGAAGCTTTCTTT. Translation gives CASSLDRGKAEAFF. The rearrangement joins TRBV11-2 to TRBJ1-1, with a possible D match to TRBD1 (6 bases). Trimming stripped 0 bases from V and 6 bases from J, with 11 bases between. Germline-derived CDR1 and CDR2 are SGHAT and FQNNGV. CDR3 size: 14 residues. The whole variable domain, filled in from reference TRBV11-2 and TRBJ1-1, reads EAGVAQSPRYKIIEKRQSVAFWCNPISGHATLYWYQQILGQGPKLLIQFQNNGVVDDSQLPKDRFSAERLKGVDSTLKIQPAKLEDSAVYLCASSLDRGKAEAFFGQGTRLTVV.

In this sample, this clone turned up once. The CDR3 region is CASRKVAVSSYNEQFF. The CDR3 DNA reads TGTGCCAGTAGAAAGGTAGCGGTTAGCTCCTACAATGAGCAGTTCTTC. The chain joins TRBV19 to TRBJ2-1, with D tentatively TRBD2 (6 bases). CDR3 size: 16 residues. V was trimmed by 6 bases and J by 0 bases, leaving 15 bases between them. In germline, CDR1 is LNHDA, CDR2 SQIVND (reference sequence).

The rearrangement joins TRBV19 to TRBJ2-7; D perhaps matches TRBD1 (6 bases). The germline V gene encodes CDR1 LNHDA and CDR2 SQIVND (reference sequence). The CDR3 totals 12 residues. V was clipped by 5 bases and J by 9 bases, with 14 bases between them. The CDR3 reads CASSSPGHAQYF. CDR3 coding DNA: TGTGCCAGTAGTTCCCCGGGACACGCGCAGTACTTC.

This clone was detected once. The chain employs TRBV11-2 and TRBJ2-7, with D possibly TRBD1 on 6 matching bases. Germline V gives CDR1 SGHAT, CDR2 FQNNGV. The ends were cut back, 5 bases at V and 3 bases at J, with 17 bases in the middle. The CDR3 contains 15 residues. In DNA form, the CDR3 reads TGTGCCAGCAGCCCGGACAGTCTTGGCGGCTACGAGCAGTACTTC. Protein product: CASSPDSLGGYEQYF.

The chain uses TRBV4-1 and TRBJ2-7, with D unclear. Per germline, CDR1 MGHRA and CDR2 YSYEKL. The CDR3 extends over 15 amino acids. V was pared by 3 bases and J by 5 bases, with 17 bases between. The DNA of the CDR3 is TGCGCCAGCAGCCACCCAGGTTCCTCAGTCCACGAGCAGTACTTC. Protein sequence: CASSHPGSSVHEQYF.

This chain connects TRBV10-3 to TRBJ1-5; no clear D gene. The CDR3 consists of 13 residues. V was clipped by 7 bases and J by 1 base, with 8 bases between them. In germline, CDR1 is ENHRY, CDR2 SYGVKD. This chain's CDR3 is CAITAESNQPQHF. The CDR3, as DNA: TGTGCCATCACCGCAGAGAGCAATCAGCCCCAGCATTTT.

CDR3: CASSQGTSGRHNEQFF. Here the CDR3 DNA reads TGTGCCAGCAGCCAAGGGACTAGCGGGCGACACAATGAGCAGTTCTTC. The chain uses TRBV9 and TRBJ2-1, with TRBD2 matching 12 bases. CDR1 and CDR2 from the germline V gene are SGDLS and YYNGEE. V shed 4 bases, J shed 5 bases, and the junction held 7 bases outside the gene matches. The CDR3 totals 16 residues.

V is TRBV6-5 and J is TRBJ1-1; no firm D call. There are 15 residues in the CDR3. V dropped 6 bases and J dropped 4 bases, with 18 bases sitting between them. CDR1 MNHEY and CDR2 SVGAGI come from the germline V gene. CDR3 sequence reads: CASSPPRGRVTEAFF. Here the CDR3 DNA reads TGTGCCAGCAGCCCCCCACGAGGGCGAGTCACTGAAGCTTTCTTT.

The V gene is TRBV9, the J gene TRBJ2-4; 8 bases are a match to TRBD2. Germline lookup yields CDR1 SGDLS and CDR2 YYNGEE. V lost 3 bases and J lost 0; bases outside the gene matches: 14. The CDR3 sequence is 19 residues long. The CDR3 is CASSDGLAIAKVAKNIQYF. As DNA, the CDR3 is TGTGCCAGCAGCGATGGACTAGCCATCGCGAAAGTAGCCAAAAACATTCAGTACTTC.

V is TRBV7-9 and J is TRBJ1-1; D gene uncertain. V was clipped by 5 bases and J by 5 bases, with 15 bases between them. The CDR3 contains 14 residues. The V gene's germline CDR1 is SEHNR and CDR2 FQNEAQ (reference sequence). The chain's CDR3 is CASSPAFFGTEAFF. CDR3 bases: TGTGCCAGCAGCCCGGCCTTTTTCGGAACTGAAGCTTTCTTT.

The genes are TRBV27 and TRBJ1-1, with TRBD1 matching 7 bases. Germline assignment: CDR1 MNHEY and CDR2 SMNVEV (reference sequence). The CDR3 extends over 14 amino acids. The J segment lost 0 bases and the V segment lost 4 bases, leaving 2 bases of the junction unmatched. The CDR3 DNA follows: TGTGCCAGCAGTTCGACAGGGCTGAACACTGAAGCTTTCTTT. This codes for CASSSTGLNTEAFF.

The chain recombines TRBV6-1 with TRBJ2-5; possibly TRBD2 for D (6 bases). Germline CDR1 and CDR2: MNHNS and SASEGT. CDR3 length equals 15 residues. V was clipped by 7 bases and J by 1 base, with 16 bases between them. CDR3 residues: CASMDSGAPQETQYF. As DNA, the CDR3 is TGTGCCAGCATGGACTCGGGAGCGCCCCAAGAGACCCAGTACTTC.

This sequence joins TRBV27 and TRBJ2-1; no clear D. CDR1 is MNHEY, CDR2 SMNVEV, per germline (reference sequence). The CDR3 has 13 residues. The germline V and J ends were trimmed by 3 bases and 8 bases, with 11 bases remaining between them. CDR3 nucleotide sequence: TGTGCCAGCAGTTTGCCACTGGGTCATGAGCAGTTCTTC. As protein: CASSLPLGHEQFF.

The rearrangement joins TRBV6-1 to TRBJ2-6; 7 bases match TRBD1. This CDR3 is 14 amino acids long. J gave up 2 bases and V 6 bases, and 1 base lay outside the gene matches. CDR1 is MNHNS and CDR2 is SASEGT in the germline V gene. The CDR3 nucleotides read TGTGCCAGCAGGCAGGGGGCTGGGGCCAACGTCCTGACTTTC. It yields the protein CASRQGAGANVLTF.

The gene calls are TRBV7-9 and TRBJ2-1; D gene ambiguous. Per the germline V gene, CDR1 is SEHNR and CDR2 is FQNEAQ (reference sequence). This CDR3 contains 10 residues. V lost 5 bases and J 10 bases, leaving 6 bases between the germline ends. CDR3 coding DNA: TGTGCCAGCAGCCCCCCCGAGCAGTTCTTC. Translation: CASSPPEQFF.

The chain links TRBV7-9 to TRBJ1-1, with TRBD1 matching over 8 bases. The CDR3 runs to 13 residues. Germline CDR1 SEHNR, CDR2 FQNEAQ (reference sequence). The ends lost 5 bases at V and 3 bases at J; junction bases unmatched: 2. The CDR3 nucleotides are TGTGCCAGCAGCAGGGGACAGGACACTGAAGCTTTCTTT. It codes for CASSRGQDTEAFF.

CDR3 protein: CASSQTGTASYEQYF. Here the CDR3 DNA reads TGTGCCAGCAGCCAAACCGGGACAGCTTCCTACGAGCAGTACTTC. V gene TRBV9 combines with J gene TRBJ2-7; 7 bases are shared with TRBD1. The CDR3 sequence is 15 residues long. J lost 1 base, V lost 4 bases, and 8 bases had no gene match. Germline CDR1 SGDLS, CDR2 YYNGEE.

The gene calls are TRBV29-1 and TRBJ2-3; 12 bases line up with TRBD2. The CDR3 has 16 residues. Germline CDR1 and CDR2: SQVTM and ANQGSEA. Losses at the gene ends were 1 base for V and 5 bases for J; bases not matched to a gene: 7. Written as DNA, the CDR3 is TGCAGCGTTGAAGCTGCGACTAGCGGGAGAGGAGATACGCAGTATTTT. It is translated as CSVEAATSGRGDTQYF.

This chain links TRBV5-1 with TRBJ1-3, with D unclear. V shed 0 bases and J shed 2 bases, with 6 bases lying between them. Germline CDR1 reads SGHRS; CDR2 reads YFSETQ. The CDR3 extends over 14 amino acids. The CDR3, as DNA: TGCGCCAGCAGCTTGGAAGGGACTGGAAACACCATATATTTT. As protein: CASSLEGTGNTIYF.

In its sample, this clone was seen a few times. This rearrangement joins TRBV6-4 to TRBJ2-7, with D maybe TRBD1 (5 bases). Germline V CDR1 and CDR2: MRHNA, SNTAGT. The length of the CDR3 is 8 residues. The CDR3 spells CERGRQYF. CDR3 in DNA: TGTGAAAGGGGTCGGCAGTACTTC.

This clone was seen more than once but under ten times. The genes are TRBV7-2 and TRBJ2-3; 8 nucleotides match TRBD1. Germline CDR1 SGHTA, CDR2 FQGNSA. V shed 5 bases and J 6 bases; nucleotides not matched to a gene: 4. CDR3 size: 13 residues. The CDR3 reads CASSGQGGDTQYF. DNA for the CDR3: TGTGCCAGCAGCGGACAGGGCGGTGATACGCAGTATTTT. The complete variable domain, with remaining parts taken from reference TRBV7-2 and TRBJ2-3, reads GAGVSQSPSNKVTEKGKDVELRCDPISGHTALYWYRQSLGQGLEFLIYFQGNSAPDKSGLPSDRFSAERTGGSVSTLTIQRTQQEDSAVYLCASSGQGGDTQYFGPGTRLTVL.

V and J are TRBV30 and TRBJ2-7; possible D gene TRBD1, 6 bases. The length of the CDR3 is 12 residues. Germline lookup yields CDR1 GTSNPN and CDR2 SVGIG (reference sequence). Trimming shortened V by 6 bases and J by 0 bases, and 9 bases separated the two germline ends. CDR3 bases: TGTGCCTGCTCGGACAGCTCCTACGAGCAGTACTTC. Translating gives CACSDSSYEQYF.

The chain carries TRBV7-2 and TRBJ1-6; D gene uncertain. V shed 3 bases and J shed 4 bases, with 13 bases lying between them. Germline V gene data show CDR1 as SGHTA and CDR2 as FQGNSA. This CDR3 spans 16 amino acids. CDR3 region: CASSFKVQAYNSPLHF. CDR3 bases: TGTGCCAGCAGCTTTAAGGTCCAGGCTTATAATTCACCCCTCCACTTT.

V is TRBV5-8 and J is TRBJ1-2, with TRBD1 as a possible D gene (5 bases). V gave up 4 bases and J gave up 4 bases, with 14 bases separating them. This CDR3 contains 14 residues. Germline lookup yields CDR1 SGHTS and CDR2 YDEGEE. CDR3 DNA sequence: TGTGCCAGCAGCAGCCGGGACCGAAGCTATGGCTACACCTTC. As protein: CASSSRDRSYGYTF.

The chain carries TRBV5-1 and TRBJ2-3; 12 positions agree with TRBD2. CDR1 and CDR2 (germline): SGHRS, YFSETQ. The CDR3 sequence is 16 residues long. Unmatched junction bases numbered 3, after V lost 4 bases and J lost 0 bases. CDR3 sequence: CASSAGLAGSTDTQYF. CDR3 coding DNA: TGCGCCAGCAGCGCCGGACTAGCGGGAAGCACAGATACGCAGTATTTT.